This T cell receptor beta chain was found in a study of T cells in Graves' hyperthyroidism and ophthalmopathy. Germline V gives CDR1 MNHEY, CDR2 SVGEGT. The CDR3 loop spans 12 amino acids. V dropped 5 bases and J dropped 11; count of bases not matched to a gene: 6. The CDR3 regions of TCR beta were amplified from RNA transcripts. The HTBI primer set served for first-round RT-PCR of the TCR CDR3. A single record per CDR3 protein comes from TCRdb applying MiXCR to the multiplex PCR reads. The table has nearly 750,000 distinct CDR3 sequences, 30% to 40% seen once. The origin of this receptor is a woman aged 40-49 years with Graves' hyperthyroidism. The sequenced material came from blood. This chain uses TRBV6-2 or TRBV6-3 with TRBJ1-5; TRBD1 agrees at 7 bases. The CDR3 loop reads CASSTGAKSQHF. CDR3 sequence (DNA): TGTGCCAGCAGTACAGGGGCTAAGTCCCAGCATTTT.